This entry lists 21 T cell receptor beta chains sequenced from one sample in a study of immune evolution from preneoplasia to lung adenocarcinoma. TCRdb's table, derived via immunoSEQ multiplex PCR, lists solely in-frame clones and lacks some. The sample lists about 2,500 clones; roughly 84% were seen once. The sequenced sample was FFPE invasive lung adenocarcinoma tissue. The receptors here all came from a person aged 60-80 years with invasive lung adenocarcinoma.

This clone was picked up one time. CDR3 in amino acids: CASSARHGPTEQYF. In DNA form, the CDR3 reads TGTGCCAGCAGTGCCCGACATGGACCTACGGAGCAGTACTTC. This rearrangement joins TRBV25-1 to TRBJ2-7; D is uncertain. CDR3 length: 14 residues. CDR1 is MGHDK and CDR2 is SYGVNS in the germline V gene. V dropped 4 bases and J dropped 7 bases, with 17 bases sitting between them.

The V and J genes are TRBV29-1 and TRBJ2-7, with D possibly matching TRBD1 (6 bases). Germline V gives CDR1 SQVTM, CDR2 ANQGSEA. Trimming took 7 bases from V and 4 from J, leaving 11 bases between them. The CDR3 totals 11 residues. CDR3 in amino acids: CSAGTQYEQYF. For the CDR3, the DNA is TGCAGCGCCGGGACACAATACGAGCAGTACTTC.

The rearrangement uses TRBV7-6 and TRBJ2-1; D possibly corresponds to TRBD2 (6 bases). Germline values: CDR1 SGHVS, CDR2 FNYEAQ. The length of the CDR3 is 17 residues. Deletions cut 2 bases from V and 6 bases from J, with 20 bases between. CDR3 amino acids: CASSLLGGRSGRNEQFF. The DNA of the CDR3 is TGTGCCAGCAGCTTACTGGGAGGAAGATCTGGGCGCAATGAGCAGTTCTTC.

This chain uses TRBV14 with TRBJ1-1; D unclear. This CDR3 is built from 19 residues. Germline lookup yields CDR1 SGHDN and CDR2 FVKESK. The ends were cut back, 2 bases at V and 0 bases at J, with 22 bases in the middle. The CDR3 region has the DNA TGTGCCAGCAGCCAATCCAATTTTAGATTTCCAAGATTGAACACTGAAGCTTTCTTT. It encodes CASSQSNFRFPRLNTEAFF.

This chain connects TRBV27 to TRBJ1-4; D is unclear. The germline V gene encodes CDR1 MNHEY and CDR2 SMNVEV (reference sequence). V was shortened by 4 bases and J by 4 bases, with 13 bases between the two germline ends. The CDR3 sequence is 15 residues long. The CDR3 spells CASSSLLWSNEKLFF. Written as DNA, the CDR3 is TGTGCCAGCAGTTCACTCCTTTGGAGTAATGAAAAACTGTTTTTT.

V is TRBV7-2 and J is TRBJ2-1; 7 bases fit TRBD2. The CDR3 totals 18 residues. Per the germline V gene, CDR1 is SGHTA and CDR2 is FQGNSA. V shed 5 bases and J 3 bases; nucleotides not matched to a gene: 16. CDR3 DNA sequence: TGTGCCAGCAGCACCCCCCCCCTGGGAGGGAATGGCTACAATGAGCAGTTCTTC. Encoded protein: CASSTPPLGGNGYNEQFF.

The rearrangement joins TRBV19 to TRBJ2-7, with 9 positions matching TRBD1. The ends lost 3 bases at V and 4 bases at J; junction bases unmatched: 7. The germline V gene encodes CDR1 LNHDA and CDR2 SQIVND (reference sequence). The CDR3 is 15 amino acids. The CDR3 DNA sequence: TGTGCCAGTAGTATGCGGGGACAGGGTAAATACGAGCAGTACTTC. Its protein is CASSMRGQGKYEQYF.

The CDR3 is CASRGQIHGYTF. The CDR3 DNA follows: TGCGCCAGCAGAGGGCAGATTCATGGCTACACCTTC. The V call is TRBV10-2, the J call TRBJ1-2; no definite D call. Germline CDR1 WSHSY, CDR2 SAAADI. This CDR3 spans 12 amino acids. V was cut by 6 bases and J by 6 bases, with 11 bases left in between.

This rearrangement joins TRBV5-5 to TRBJ2-7; D not certain. Trimming left V 0 bases short and J 4 bases short, with 2 bases between. Looked up from germline, CDR1 is SGHKS and CDR2 is YYEKEE (reference sequence). The CDR3 spans 11 residues. The CDR3 is CASSLGYEQYF. The CDR3 nucleotides read TGTGCCAGCAGCTTGGGGTACGAGCAGTACTTC.

This sequence joins TRBV1 and TRBJ1-1. TRBV1 is a listed pseudogene. The CDR3 extends over 11 amino acids. The CDR3 spells CTSSQDPEAFF. The CDR3 nucleotides read TGCACCAGCAGCCAAGACCCTGAAGCTTTCTTT.

This clone was detected only once. The V and J genes are TRBV27 and TRBJ2-7; 8 positions match TRBD2. The CDR3 is made up of 16 amino acids. Per the germline V gene, CDR1 is MNHEY and CDR2 is SMNVEV (reference sequence). Losses at the gene ends were 3 bases for V and 2 bases for J; bases not matched to a gene: 9. The CDR3 region is CASSLGGRGLAYEQYF. The DNA of the CDR3 is TGTGCCAGCAGTTTGGGGGGTAGGGGACTAGCCTACGAGCAGTACTTC.

The chain has TRBV6-4 and TRBJ2-1; 10 positions agree with TRBD2. The germline CDR1 and CDR2 sequences are MRHNA and SNTAGT. The CDR3 is 14 amino acids. V lost 4 bases, J lost 8 bases, and 5 bases stayed unmatched. The CDR3 reads CASSAGTSVDEQFF. The CDR3 nucleotides are TGTGCCAGCAGTGCCGGGACTAGCGTTGATGAGCAGTTCTTC.

V is TRBV20-1 and J is TRBJ1-2; no firm D call. This CDR3 has 10 residues. V was pared by 5 bases and J by 3 bases, with 4 bases between. Germline loops: CDR1 DFQATT, CDR2 SNEGSKA (reference sequence). The CDR3 region is CSAAYYGYTF. The CDR3 DNA is TGCAGTGCTGCATACTATGGCTACACCTTC.

This clone was counted only a few times. This chain's CDR3 is CATSKPRQGPDTQYF. CDR3 in DNA: TGTGCCACCAGCAAGCCGAGACAGGGCCCAGATACGCAGTATTTT. This chain uses TRBV15 with TRBJ2-3; 7 bases are a match to TRBD1. The germline CDR1 and CDR2 sequences are LNHNV and YYDKDF (reference sequence). The V gene end was trimmed by 4 bases and the J gene end by 4 bases; junction bases not matched to a gene: 8. The CDR3 extends over 15 amino acids.

Concerning this clone itself: Its ends do not fully match the called genes, so a read error is possible. The CDR3 region is CASSIPGAETQYF. CDR3 DNA: TGTGCTAGTAGTATCCCGGGAGCAGAGACCCAGTACTTC. The rearrangement joins TRBV19 to TRBJ2-5; D is perhaps TRBD2 (6 bases). This CDR3 is 13 amino acids long. Germline assignment: CDR1 LNHDA and CDR2 SQIVND (reference sequence).

The J gene is TRBJ1-5, the V gene TRBV9; the D is unclear. The V end was cut by 0 bases, the J end by 4 bases, with 11 bases between. CDR1 SGDLS and CDR2 YYNGEE come from the germline V gene. The CDR3 loop spans 15 amino acids. The DNA of the CDR3 is TGTGCCAGCAGCGTAGGCCCGGACTTAAATCAGCCCCAGCATTTT. Its translation is CASSVGPDLNQPQHF.

In nucleotides, the CDR3 is TGTGCCACCGGGATAGTAGTGGAGACCCAGTACTTC. Its translation is CATGIVVETQYF. The J gene is TRBJ2-5, the V gene TRBV2, with D possibly TRBD2 on 5 matching bases. From germline, CDR1 is SNHLY and CDR2 FYNNEI. V was shortened by 10 bases and J by 5 bases, with 14 bases between the two germline ends. The length of the CDR3 is 12 residues.

The chain uses TRBV4-2 and TRBJ2-2; D is tentatively TRBD1 or TRBD2 (5 bases each). This CDR3 is built from 16 residues. The V end was cut by 4 bases, the J end by 5 bases, with 17 bases between. CDR1 LGHNA and CDR2 YNFKEQ come from the germline V gene. As DNA, the CDR3 is TGTGCCAGCAGCCCCCACCGACGGGGCTATACCGGGGAGCTGTTTTTT. This encodes CASSPHRRGYTGELFF.

This clone came up once. The V gene is TRBV4-2, the J gene TRBJ1-2; TRBD1 matches 9 bases. The CDR3 runs to 14 residues. Looked up from germline, CDR1 is LGHNA and CDR2 is YNFKEQ. Trimming removed 3 bases from V and 7 bases from J; junction bases left unmatched: 6. The CDR3 DNA reads as TGTGCCAGCAGCCACGTGGGACAGGGTAGTGGCTACACCTTC. Translated: CASSHVGQGSGYTF.

This chain uses TRBV28 with TRBJ2-1; TRBD2 matches 8 bases. J gave up 7 bases and V 6 bases, and 17 bases lay outside the gene matches. The CDR3 length is 17 residues. Germline V gene data show CDR1 as MDHEN and CDR2 as SYDVKM. The CDR3 region is CASRDRGTRLERNEQFF. For the CDR3, the DNA is TGTGCCAGCAGGGACCGTGGGACTAGACTCGAAAGGAATGAGCAGTTCTTC.

The genes are TRBV2 and TRBJ2-3; D uncertain. Germline-derived CDR1 and CDR2 are SNHLY and FYNNEI. This CDR3 region has 12 residues. V lost 2 bases, J lost 4 bases, and 4 bases lay in between. The CDR3 bases are TGTGCCAGCAGTGAATATTCAGATACGCAGTATTTT. It codes for CASSEYSDTQYF.